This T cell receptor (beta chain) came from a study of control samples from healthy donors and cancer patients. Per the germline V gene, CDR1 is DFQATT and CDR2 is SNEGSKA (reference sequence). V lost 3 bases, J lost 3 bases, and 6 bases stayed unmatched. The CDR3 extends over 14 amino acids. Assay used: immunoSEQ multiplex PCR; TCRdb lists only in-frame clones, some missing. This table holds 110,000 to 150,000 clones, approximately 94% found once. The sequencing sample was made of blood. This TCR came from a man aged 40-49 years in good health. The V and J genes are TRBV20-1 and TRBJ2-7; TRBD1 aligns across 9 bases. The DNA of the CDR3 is TGCAGTGCTAGTTGGACAGGGGACTACTACGAGCAGTACTTC. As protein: CSASWTGDYYEQYF.